This TCR beta chain was captured in a study of cytomegalovirus exposure and HLA in healthy donors. Germline V lookup: CDR1 MNHEY, CDR2 SMNVEV (reference sequence). The trim removed 5 bases at V and 4 bases at J, leaving 4 bases unmatched. This CDR3 comprises 15 residues. Researchers ran the PCR with 60 Vbeta and 13 Jbeta primers. Libraries were prepared by immunoSEQ multiplex PCR; TCRdb keeps only in-frame clonotypes and omits some of them. This sample has about 140,000 clones, with around 80% found just once. J is TRBJ1-6 and V is TRBV27, with TRBD1 matching over 8 bases. The sequenced material came from PBMCs. This TCR was sampled from a man aged 35 to 55 in good health and CMV-seropositive. The CDR3: CASSLQGGYNSPLHF. DNA of the CDR3: TGTGCCAGCAGTCTACAGGGGGGTTATAATTCACCCCTCCACTTT.